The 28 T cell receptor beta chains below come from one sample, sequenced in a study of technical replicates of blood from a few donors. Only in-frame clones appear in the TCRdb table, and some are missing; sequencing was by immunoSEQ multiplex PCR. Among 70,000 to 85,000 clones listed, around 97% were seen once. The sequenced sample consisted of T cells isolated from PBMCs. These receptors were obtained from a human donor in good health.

In DNA form, the CDR3 reads TGCGCCAGCAGCTTGTCGCGGGGGGGGCGCAATCAGCCCCAGCATTTT. It encodes CASSLSRGGRNQPQHF. J is TRBJ1-5 and V is TRBV5-1, with a weak D call TRBD1 (6 bases). The V gene lost 1 base and the J gene lost 2 bases, with 13 bases spanning the gap. The CDR3 consists of 16 residues. Looked up from germline, CDR1 is SGHRS and CDR2 is YFSETQ.

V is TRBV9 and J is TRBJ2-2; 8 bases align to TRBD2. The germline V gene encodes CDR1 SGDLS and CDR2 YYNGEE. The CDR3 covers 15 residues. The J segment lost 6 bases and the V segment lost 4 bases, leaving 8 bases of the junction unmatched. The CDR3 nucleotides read TGTGCCAGCAGCACAGTAGCGGGAATGGCCGGGGAGCTGTTTTTT. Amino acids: CASSTVAGMAGELFF. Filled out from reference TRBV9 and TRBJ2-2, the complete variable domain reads DSGVTQTPKHLITATGQRVTLRCSPRSGDLSVYWYQQSLDQGLQFLIQYYNGEERAKGNILERFSAQQFPDLHSELNLSSLELGDSALYFCASSTVAGMAGELFFGEGSRLTVL.

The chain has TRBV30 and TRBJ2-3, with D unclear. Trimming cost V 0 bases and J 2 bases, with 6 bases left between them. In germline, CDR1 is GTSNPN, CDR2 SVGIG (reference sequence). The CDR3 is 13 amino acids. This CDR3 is CAWSVAVTDTQYF. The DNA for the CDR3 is TGTGCCTGGAGTGTGGCAGTCACAGATACGCAGTATTTT.

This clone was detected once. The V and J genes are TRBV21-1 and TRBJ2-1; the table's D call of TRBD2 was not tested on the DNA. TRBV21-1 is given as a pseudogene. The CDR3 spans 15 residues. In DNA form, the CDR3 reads TGTGCCAGCAAAGGGGCAGCGGGGACCTACAATGAGCAGTTCTTC. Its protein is CASKGAAGTYNEQFF.

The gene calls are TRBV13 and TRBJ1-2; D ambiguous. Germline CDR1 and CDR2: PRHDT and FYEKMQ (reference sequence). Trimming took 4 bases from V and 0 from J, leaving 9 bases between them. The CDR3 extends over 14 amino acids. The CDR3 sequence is CASSSKGANYGYTF. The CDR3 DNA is TGTGCCAGCAGCTCGAAGGGAGCTAACTATGGCTACACCTTC.

In nucleotides, the CDR3 is TGTGCCAGCAGTCGCGCCCACACTGAAGCTTTCTTT. Translation gives CASSRAHTEAFF. This chain joins TRBV4-2 and TRBJ1-1; the D is unclear. The length of the CDR3 is 12 residues. Germline V lookup: CDR1 LGHNA, CDR2 YNFKEQ. Trimming pared 6 bases from V and 3 bases from J, leaving 8 bases between.

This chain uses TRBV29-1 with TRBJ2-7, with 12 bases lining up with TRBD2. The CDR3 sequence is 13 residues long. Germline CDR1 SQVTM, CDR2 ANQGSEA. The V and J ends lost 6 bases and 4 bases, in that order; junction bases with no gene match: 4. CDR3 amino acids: CSVKTSGSYEQYF. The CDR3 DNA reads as TGCAGCGTAAAGACTAGCGGGAGTTACGAGCAGTACTTC.

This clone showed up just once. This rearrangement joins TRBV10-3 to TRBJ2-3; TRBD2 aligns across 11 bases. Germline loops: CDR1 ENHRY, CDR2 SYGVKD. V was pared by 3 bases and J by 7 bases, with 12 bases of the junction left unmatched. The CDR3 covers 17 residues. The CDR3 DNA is TGTGCCATCAGTGAAAGTAGCGGGGGGGCCCTCGCTTATACGCAGTATTTT. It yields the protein CAISESSGGALAYTQYF.

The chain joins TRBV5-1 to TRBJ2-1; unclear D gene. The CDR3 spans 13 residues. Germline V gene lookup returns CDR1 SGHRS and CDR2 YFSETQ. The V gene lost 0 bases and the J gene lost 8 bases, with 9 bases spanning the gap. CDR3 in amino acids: CASSLDLNYEQFF. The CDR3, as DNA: TGCGCCAGCAGCTTGGACCTTAACTATGAGCAGTTCTTC. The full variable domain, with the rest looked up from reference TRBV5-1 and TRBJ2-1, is KAGVTQTPRYLIKTRGQQVTLSCSPISGHRSVSWYQQTPGQGLQFLFEYFSETQRNKGNFPGRFSGRQFSNSRSEMNVSTLELGDSALYLCASSLDLNYEQFFGPGTRLTVL.

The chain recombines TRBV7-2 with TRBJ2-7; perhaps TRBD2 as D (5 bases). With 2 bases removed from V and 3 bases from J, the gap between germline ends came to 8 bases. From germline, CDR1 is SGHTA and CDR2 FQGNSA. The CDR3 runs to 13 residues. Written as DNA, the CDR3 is TGTGCCAGCAGCTTATCCACTAGCTACGAGCAGTACTTC. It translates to CASSLSTSYEQYF.

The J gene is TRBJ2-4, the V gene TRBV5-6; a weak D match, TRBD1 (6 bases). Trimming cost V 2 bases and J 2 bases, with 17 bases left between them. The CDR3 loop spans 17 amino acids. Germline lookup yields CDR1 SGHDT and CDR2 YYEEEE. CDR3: CASSFLGRGLTKNIQYF. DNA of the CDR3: TGTGCCAGCAGCTTTTTGGGCAGGGGTCTGACCAAAAACATTCAGTACTTC. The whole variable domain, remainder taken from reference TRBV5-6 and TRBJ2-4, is DAGVTQSPTHLIKTRGQQVTLRCSPKSGHDTVSWYQQALGQGPQFIFQYYEEEERQRGNFPDRFSGHQFPNYSSELNVNALLLGDSALYLCASSFLGRGLTKNIQYFGAGTRLSVL.

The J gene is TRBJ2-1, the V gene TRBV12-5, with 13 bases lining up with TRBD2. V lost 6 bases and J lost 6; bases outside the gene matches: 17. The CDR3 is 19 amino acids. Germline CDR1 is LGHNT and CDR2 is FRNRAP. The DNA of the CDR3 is TGTGCTAGTGGGACGACTAGCGGGGGGTTCCTCGTGTATTCCAATGAGCAGTTCTTC. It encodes CASGTTSGGFLVYSNEQFF.

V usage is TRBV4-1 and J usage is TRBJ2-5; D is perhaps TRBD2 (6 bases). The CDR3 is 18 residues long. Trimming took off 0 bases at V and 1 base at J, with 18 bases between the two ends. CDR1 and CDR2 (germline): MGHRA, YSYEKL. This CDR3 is CASSQERVEAGSQETQYF. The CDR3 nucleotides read TGCGCCAGCAGCCAAGAAAGGGTGGAGGCGGGGTCCCAAGAGACCCAGTACTTC.

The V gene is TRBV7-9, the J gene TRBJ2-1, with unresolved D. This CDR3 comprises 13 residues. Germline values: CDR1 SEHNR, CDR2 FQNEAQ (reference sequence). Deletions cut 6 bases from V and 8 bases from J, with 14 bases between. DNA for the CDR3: TGTGCCAGCAGTCGTGGTAGTGACTATGAGCAGTTCTTC. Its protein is CASSRGSDYEQFF.

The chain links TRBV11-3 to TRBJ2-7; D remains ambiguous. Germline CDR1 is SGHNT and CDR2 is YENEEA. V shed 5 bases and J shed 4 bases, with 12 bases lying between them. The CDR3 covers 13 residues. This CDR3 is CASSPMGLYEQYF. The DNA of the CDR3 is TGTGCCAGCAGCCCCATGGGCTTGTACGAGCAGTACTTC.

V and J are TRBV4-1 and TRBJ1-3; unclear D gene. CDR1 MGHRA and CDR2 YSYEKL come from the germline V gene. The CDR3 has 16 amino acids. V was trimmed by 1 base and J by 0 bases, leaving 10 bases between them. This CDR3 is CASSQVGRISGNTIYF. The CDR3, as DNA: TGCGCCAGCAGCCAAGTGGGGAGGATCTCTGGAAACACCATATATTTT.

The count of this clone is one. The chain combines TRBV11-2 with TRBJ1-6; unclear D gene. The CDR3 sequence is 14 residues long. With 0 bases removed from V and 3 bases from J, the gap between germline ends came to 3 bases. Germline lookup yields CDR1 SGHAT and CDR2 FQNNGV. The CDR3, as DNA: TGTGCCAGCAGCTTAGACAGCTATAATTCACCCCTCCACTTT. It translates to CASSLDSYNSPLHF.

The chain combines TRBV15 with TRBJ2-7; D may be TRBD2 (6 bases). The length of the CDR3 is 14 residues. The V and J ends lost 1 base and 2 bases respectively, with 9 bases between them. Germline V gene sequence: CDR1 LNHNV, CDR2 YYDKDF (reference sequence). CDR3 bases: TGTGCCACCAGCAGAGGCGGGAACCCCTACGAGCAGTACTTC. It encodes CATSRGGNPYEQYF.

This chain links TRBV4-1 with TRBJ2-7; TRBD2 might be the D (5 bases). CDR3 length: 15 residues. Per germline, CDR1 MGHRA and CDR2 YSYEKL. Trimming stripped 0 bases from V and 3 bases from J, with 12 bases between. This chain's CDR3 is CASSQDLTGIYEQYF. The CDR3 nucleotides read TGCGCCAGCAGCCAAGATCTGACGGGAATCTACGAGCAGTACTTC.

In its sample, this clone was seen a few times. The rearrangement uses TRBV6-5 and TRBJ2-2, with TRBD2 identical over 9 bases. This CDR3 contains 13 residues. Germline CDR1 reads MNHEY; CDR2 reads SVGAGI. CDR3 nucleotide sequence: TGTGAACAAGGACTAGCGTGTACCGGGGAGCTGTTTTTT. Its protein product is CEQGLACTGELFF.

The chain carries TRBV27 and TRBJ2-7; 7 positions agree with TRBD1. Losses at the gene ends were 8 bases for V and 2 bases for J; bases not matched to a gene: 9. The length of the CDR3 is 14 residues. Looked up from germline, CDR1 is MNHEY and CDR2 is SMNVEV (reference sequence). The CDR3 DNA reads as TGTGCCAGCTCACCTACAGGGGACACCTACGAGCAGTACTTC. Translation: CASSPTGDTYEQYF.

The CDR3 bases are TGTGCCAGCAGCCTGGAGGCTACCGGTGTGCAGTTCTTC. Encoded protein: CASSLEATGVQFF. The rearrangement links TRBV7-3 to TRBJ2-1, with a possible D match to TRBD2 (5 bases). This CDR3 comprises 13 residues. Trimming removed 5 bases from V and 12 bases from J, with 17 bases in between. In germline, CDR1 is SGHTA, CDR2 FQGTGA.

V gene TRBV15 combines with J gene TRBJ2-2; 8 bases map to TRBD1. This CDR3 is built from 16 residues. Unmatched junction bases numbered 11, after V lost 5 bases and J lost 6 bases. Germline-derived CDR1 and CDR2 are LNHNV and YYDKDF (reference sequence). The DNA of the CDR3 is TGTGCCACCAGCGAAACGAGCCCGACAGGGGCCGGGGAGCTGTTTTTT. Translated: CATSETSPTGAGELFF.

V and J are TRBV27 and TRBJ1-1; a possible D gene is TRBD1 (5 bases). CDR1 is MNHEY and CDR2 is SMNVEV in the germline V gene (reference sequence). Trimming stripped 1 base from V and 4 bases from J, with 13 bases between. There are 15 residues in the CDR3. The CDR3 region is CASSLWEGRSTEAFF. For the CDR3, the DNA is TGTGCCAGCAGTTTATGGGAGGGGAGGAGCACTGAAGCTTTCTTT.

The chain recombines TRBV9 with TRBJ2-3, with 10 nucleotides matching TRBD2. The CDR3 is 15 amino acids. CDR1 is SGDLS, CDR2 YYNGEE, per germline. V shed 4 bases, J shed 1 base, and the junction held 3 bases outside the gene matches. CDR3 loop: CASSSSGGRTDTQYF. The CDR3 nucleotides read TGTGCCAGCAGCTCTAGCGGGGGTCGCACAGATACGCAGTATTTT.

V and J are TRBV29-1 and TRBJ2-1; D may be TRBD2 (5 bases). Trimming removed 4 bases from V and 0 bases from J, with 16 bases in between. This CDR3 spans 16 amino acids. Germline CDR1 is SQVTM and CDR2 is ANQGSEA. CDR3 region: CSVATRIRVSYNEQFF. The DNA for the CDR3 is TGCAGCGTTGCCACTAGGATCAGAGTCTCCTACAATGAGCAGTTCTTC.

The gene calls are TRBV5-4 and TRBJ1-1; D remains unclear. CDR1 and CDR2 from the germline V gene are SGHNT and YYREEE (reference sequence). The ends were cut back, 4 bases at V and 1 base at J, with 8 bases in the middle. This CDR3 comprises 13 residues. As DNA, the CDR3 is TGTGCCAGCAGCGCTCACGGGAACACTGAAGCTTTCTTT. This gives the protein CASSAHGNTEAFF.

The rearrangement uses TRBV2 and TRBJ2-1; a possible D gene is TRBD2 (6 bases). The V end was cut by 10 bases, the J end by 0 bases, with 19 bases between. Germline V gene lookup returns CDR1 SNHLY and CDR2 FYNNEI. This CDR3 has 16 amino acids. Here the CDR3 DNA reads TGTGCCACCCCCCGGGAGCGGATAAGCTCCTACAATGAGCAGTTCTTC. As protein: CATPRERISSYNEQFF.